The TCR beta chain described here comes from a study of blood T cell repertoires in COVID-19. Germline-derived CDR1 and CDR2 are SGHRS and YFSETQ. This CDR3 comprises 16 residues. The ends lost 4 bases at V and 8 bases at J; junction bases unmatched: 9. Measured with immunoSEQ multiplex PCR; TCRdb has only the in-frame clones, and not every one. Of around 300,000 clones listed, just under 90% are singletons. Cohort 3 donors were reported recovered after two negative PCRs, clearance, or symptom resolution. The J gene is TRBJ2-1, the V gene TRBV5-1, with 13 bases identical to TRBD2. The specimen was PBMCs or T cells enriched from blood (not recorded which). This receptor was obtained from a woman aged 30 to 39 who had recovered from COVID-19. CDR3 in amino acids: CASSLDGTSGTDEQFF. The CDR3 nucleotides are TGCGCCAGCAGCCTGGACGGGACTAGCGGGACTGATGAGCAGTTCTTC.